Below are 16 T cell receptor beta chains sequenced from a single sample in a study of monozygotic twins with cystic fibrosis. The method was immunoSEQ multiplex PCR; TCRdb's version includes in-frame clones alone and lacks a portion of them. The sample contains under 25,000 clones, about 97% of which appear only once. The sequenced sample consisted of blood. The receptors here all came from a girl between 10 and 17 years old with cystic fibrosis.

This chain uses TRBV9 with TRBJ2-1; 11 nucleotides align to TRBD1. With V trimmed by 3 bases and J by 9 bases, 8 bases remained unmatched. Germline CDR1 and CDR2: SGDLS and YYNGEE. CDR3 length equals 15 residues. The CDR3 spells CASSAPGQGAIEQFF. The CDR3 nucleotides read TGTGCCAGCAGCGCCCCAGGACAGGGGGCGATTGAGCAGTTCTTC.

This chain connects TRBV10-3 to TRBJ2-3; 11 bases agree with TRBD2. CDR1 and CDR2 (germline): ENHRY, SYGVKD. CDR3 length: 15 residues. The J segment lost 4 bases and the V segment lost 10 bases, leaving 10 bases of the junction unmatched. CDR3 loop: CATGASGRRADTQYF. CDR3 DNA sequence: TGTGCCACAGGGGCTAGCGGGAGGCGGGCAGATACGCAGTATTTT.

The rearrangement joins TRBV29-1 to TRBJ1-2, with TRBD1 identical over 9 bases. Germline V gene lookup returns CDR1 SQVTM and CDR2 ANQGSEA. This CDR3 comprises 13 residues. V gave up 3 bases and J gave up 4 bases; unmatched junction bases: 3. The CDR3 sequence: CSVEDRGPYGYTF. Here the CDR3 DNA reads TGCAGCGTTGAGGACAGGGGCCCCTATGGCTACACCTTC.

V usage is TRBV5-4 and J usage is TRBJ2-3, with D possibly TRBD2 on 5 matching bases. The CDR3 is made up of 13 amino acids. Germline V gene sequence: CDR1 SGHNT, CDR2 YYREEE (reference sequence). V gave up 2 bases and J gave up 3 bases, with 7 bases separating them. CDR3 loop: CASSFLATDTQYF. The CDR3 DNA is TGTGCCAGCAGCTTCTTAGCGACAGATACGCAGTATTTT.

The genes are TRBV6-5 and TRBJ1-1; no clear D gene. Germline assignment: CDR1 MNHEY and CDR2 SVGAGI. V was pared by 2 bases and J by 0 bases, with 10 bases between. The CDR3 has 15 amino acids. In DNA, the CDR3 is TGTGCCAGCAGTTACGGGGTTCTCATGAACACTGAAGCTTTCTTT. This translates into CASSYGVLMNTEAFF.

The J gene is TRBJ2-7, the V gene TRBV11-2; TRBD2 agrees at 7 bases. V trimming: 2 bases; J trimming: 2 bases; junction bases outside the gene matches: 3. CDR1 SGHAT and CDR2 FQNNGV come from the germline V gene. The CDR3 is 14 residues long. The CDR3 reads CASSLSLAAYEQYF. The DNA of the CDR3 is TGTGCCAGCAGCTTATCCCTAGCGGCCTACGAGCAGTACTTC.

The gene calls are TRBV29-1 and TRBJ2-1; a weak D match, TRBD1 (6 bases). CDR1 and CDR2 (germline): SQVTM, ANQGSEA. The CDR3 extends over 16 amino acids. Trimming took off 7 bases at V and 5 bases at J, with 24 bases between the two ends. The CDR3 nucleotides read TGCAGCGCCCTTATATTTGGACAGAGTATAAACAATGAGCAGTTCTTC. Protein product: CSALIFGQSINNEQFF.

V usage is TRBV2 and J usage is TRBJ2-5; 9 bases align to TRBD2. V shed 6 bases and J 4 bases; nucleotides not matched to a gene: 3. The CDR3 covers 13 residues. CDR1 is SNHLY, CDR2 FYNNEI, per germline. Here the CDR3 DNA reads TGTGCCAGCAGGGTAGCGGGAGCAGAGACCCAGTACTTC. As protein: CASRVAGAETQYF.

The DNA of the CDR3 is TGTGCCAGCAGCTTAGGCGACGGTGATACGCAGTATTTT. This sequence encodes CASSLGDGDTQYF. The rearrangement links TRBV7-2 to TRBJ2-3, with unresolved D. The ends were cut back, 1 base at V and 6 bases at J, with 8 bases in the middle. The CDR3 spans 13 residues. Germline CDR1 reads SGHTA; CDR2 reads FQGNSA.

V and J are TRBV20-1 and TRBJ2-7; weak D call: TRBD1 (5 bases). This CDR3 has 9 residues. Germline CDR1 is DFQATT and CDR2 is SNEGSKA (reference sequence). The CDR3 spells CSAGAPRSV. The DNA of the CDR3 is TGCAGTGCTGGGGCCCCTCGGAGCGTC.

The J gene is TRBJ1-3, the V gene TRBV6-1; D is ambiguous. V was trimmed by 7 bases and J by 1 base, leaving 14 bases between them. The CDR3 has 15 amino acids. Per the germline V gene, CDR1 is MNHNS and CDR2 is SASEGT. CDR3 coding DNA: TGTGCCAGCACACCTGTGGGTCTTTCTGGAAACACCATATATTTT. Its translation is CASTPVGLSGNTIYF.

The V call is TRBV10-2, the J call TRBJ2-7; D might be TRBD1 (5 bases). The CDR3 contains 15 residues. V lost 3 bases and J 4 bases, leaving 16 bases between the germline ends. CDR1 is WSHSY and CDR2 is SAAADI in the germline V gene. The DNA of the CDR3 is TGCGCCAGCAGTGATCTCCTCAGGGATAGGTACGAGCAGTACGTC. Encoded protein: CASSDLLRDRYEQYV.

The rearrangement links TRBV20-1 to TRBJ1-4; tentatively, D is TRBD1 (5 bases). The CDR3 runs to 11 residues. Trimming left V 7 bases short and J 6 bases short, with 9 bases between. The germline CDR1 and CDR2 sequences are DFQATT and SNEGSKA (reference sequence). The CDR3 protein is CSGQGDEKLFF. The CDR3 DNA sequence: TGCAGTGGGCAGGGTGATGAAAAACTGTTTTTT.

V and J are TRBV10-2 and TRBJ2-7; the D gene is possibly TRBD1 (6 bases). Deletions cut 2 bases from V and 8 bases from J, with 10 bases between. The CDR3 consists of 12 residues. The germline CDR1 and CDR2 sequences are WSHSY and SAAADI. The CDR3: CASSETGNQQYF. CDR3 nucleotides: TGCGCCAGCAGTGAGACAGGGAACCAGCAGTACTTC.

This chain uses TRBV5-1 with TRBJ2-1; 10 bases are a match to TRBD2. V dropped 0 bases and J dropped 9; count of bases not matched to a gene: 6. The germline CDR1 and CDR2 sequences are SGHRS and YFSETQ. The CDR3 is made up of 15 amino acids. The CDR3 bases are TGCGCCAGCAGCTTGGCTTTCCTAGCGGGAGCTGAGCAGTTCTTC. It translates to CASSLAFLAGAEQFF.

This clone appeared a single time. The chain uses TRBV11-2 and TRBJ2-5; 13 bases fit TRBD2. The ends lost 1 base at V and 2 bases at J; junction bases unmatched: 4. Germline V gene lookup returns CDR1 SGHAT and CDR2 FQNNGV. The CDR3 length is 17 residues. In nucleotides, the CDR3 is TGTGCCAGCAGCTTAGTGGGACTAGCGGGATTACAAGAGACCCAGTACTTC. Translation: CASSLVGLAGLQETQYF. Full variable domain (rest looked up from reference TRBV11-2 and TRBJ2-5): EAGVAQSPRYKIIEKRQSVAFWCNPISGHATLYWYQQILGQGPKLLIQFQNNGVVDDSQLPKDRFSAERLKGVDSTLKIQPAKLEDSAVYLCASSLVGLAGLQETQYFGPGTRLLVL.